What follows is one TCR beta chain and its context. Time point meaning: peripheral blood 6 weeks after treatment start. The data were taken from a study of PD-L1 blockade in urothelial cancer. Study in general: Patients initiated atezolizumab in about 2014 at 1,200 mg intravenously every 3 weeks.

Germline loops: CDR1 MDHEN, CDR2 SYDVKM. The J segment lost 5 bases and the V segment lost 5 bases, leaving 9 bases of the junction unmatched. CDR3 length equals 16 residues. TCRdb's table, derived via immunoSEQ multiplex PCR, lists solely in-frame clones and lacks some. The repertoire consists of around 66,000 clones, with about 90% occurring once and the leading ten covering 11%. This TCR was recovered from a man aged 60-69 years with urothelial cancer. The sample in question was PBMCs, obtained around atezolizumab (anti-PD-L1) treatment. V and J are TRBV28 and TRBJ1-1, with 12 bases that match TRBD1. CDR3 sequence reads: CASSQPGQGAGTEAFF. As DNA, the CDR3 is TGTGCCAGCAGTCAACCGGGACAGGGGGCCGGAACTGAAGCTTTCTTT.